The 24 T cell receptor beta chains below all came from one sample that was sequenced in a study of patients and donors after allogeneic stem cell transplantation. MiXCR, applied by TCRdb to the RT-PCR reads, yields one record per CDR3 protein. The profile shows about 230,000 distinct CDR3 sequences, roughly 14% of them singletons. Specimen: blood, either unsorted or a sorted T cell fraction (not recorded which). The receptors originated from a human donor who was either an allogeneic HSCT recipient or a stem cell or donor lymphocyte infusion donor (not recorded which). It is not recorded whose cells these are; they may come from a transplant donor.

This clonotype was counted between two and nine times. The rearrangement uses TRBV20-1 and TRBJ2-3, with TRBD2 matching 11 bases. The CDR3 covers 15 residues. The V and J ends lost 3 bases and 2 bases, in that order; junction bases with no gene match: 4. Per germline, CDR1 DFQATT and CDR2 SNEGSKA (reference sequence). The CDR3 is CSASGLAGPTDTQYF. CDR3 DNA sequence: TGCAGTGCTAGTGGACTAGCGGGTCCCACAGATACGCAGTATTTT.

The genes are TRBV14 and TRBJ2-7, with a possible D match to TRBD2 (5 bases). V shed 1 base and J shed 4 bases, with 14 bases lying between them. CDR3 length: 15 residues. Germline V gene data show CDR1 as SGHDN and CDR2 as FVKESK. The CDR3 reads CASSQAERRSYEQYF. CDR3 nucleotide sequence: TGTGCCAGCAGCCAAGCCGAGCGGAGGTCTTACGAGCAGTACTTC.

This clonotype was counted at least ten times. The chain has TRBV7-9 and TRBJ1-1; D ambiguous. Germline CDR1 SEHNR, CDR2 FQNEAQ (reference sequence). The CDR3 has 13 residues. V was shortened by 6 bases and J by 3 bases, with 11 bases between the two germline ends. CDR3 nucleotides: TGTGCCAGCAGGATGACCGGCGACACTGAAGCTTTCTTT. Its translation: CASRMTGDTEAFF.

V and J are TRBV18 and TRBJ1-2; unclear D gene. V was shortened by 5 bases and J by 0 bases, with 7 bases between the two germline ends. CDR3 length: 13 amino acids. The germline gives CDR1 KGHSH, CDR2 LQKENI. CDR3 residues: CASSAGSNYGYTF. The CDR3 region has the DNA TGTGCCAGCTCAGCCGGATCTAACTATGGCTACACCTTC.

Here the CDR3 DNA reads TGCAGCGTTGAAGTGGGCTACCCGGGGGGAAACACCATATATTTT. Translating it yields CSVEVGYPGGNTIYF. This chain links TRBV29-1 with TRBJ1-3, with D uncertain. Trimming stripped 1 base from V and 4 bases from J, with 14 bases between. The CDR3 has 15 amino acids. Germline-derived CDR1 and CDR2 are SQVTM and ANQGSEA.

This clonotype has only a few counts. CDR3 bases: TGTGCCAGCAGCTCCTCTGGGGGAAACACCATATATTTT. Translation gives CASSSSGGNTIYF. The V gene is TRBV9, the J gene TRBJ1-3, with D hard to call. The CDR3 length is 13 residues. V gave up 4 bases and J gave up 4 bases, with 9 bases separating them. Germline values: CDR1 SGDLS, CDR2 YYNGEE.

Here the CDR3 DNA reads TGTGCCAGCAGCCGCATGAGCGGATCCTACAATGAGCAGTTCTTC. Translating it yields CASSRMSGSYNEQFF. The chain recombines TRBV7-2 with TRBJ2-1; tentatively, D is TRBD2 (5 bases). From germline, CDR1 is SGHTA and CDR2 FQGNSA. The CDR3 length is 15 residues. Trimming took off 5 bases at V and 1 base at J, with 12 bases between the two ends.

The chain carries TRBV7-2 and TRBJ2-7; D is uncertain. Trimming removed 4 bases at V and 4 bases at J, with 8 bases between. Germline CDR1 reads SGHTA; CDR2 reads FQGNSA. The CDR3 has 12 amino acids. CDR3 amino acids: CASSSNEYEQYF. Written as DNA, the CDR3 is TGTGCCAGCAGCTCCAACGAATACGAGCAGTACTTC.

The rearrangement links TRBV27 to TRBJ2-7, with D unclear. The CDR3 runs 14 residues. Germline-derived CDR1 and CDR2 are MNHEY and SMNVEV (reference sequence). V was pared by 4 bases and J by 2 bases, with 12 bases between. CDR3 coding DNA: TGTGCCAGCAGTTCGAATGGACGGGCCTACGAGCAGTACTTC. This encodes CASSSNGRAYEQYF.

The chain recombines TRBV5-5 with TRBJ1-2; D is perhaps TRBD1 (5 bases). The CDR3 is made up of 14 amino acids. The V and J ends lost 0 bases and 7 bases respectively, with 13 bases between them. The germline V gene has CDR1 SGHKS and CDR2 YYEKEE (reference sequence). The CDR3 spells CASSLAGQAGGYTF. As DNA, the CDR3 is TGTGCCAGCAGCTTGGCAGGGCAGGCTGGTGGCTACACCTTC.

This clonotype was seen repeatedly, ten times or more. This rearrangement joins TRBV28 to TRBJ2-3, with D hard to call. Germline values: CDR1 MDHEN, CDR2 SYDVKM. This CDR3 has 12 residues. Trimming removed 4 bases from V and 8 bases from J, with 10 bases in between. This CDR3 reads CASSYPDGTQYF. In DNA form, the CDR3 reads TGTGCCAGCAGTTACCCGGACGGTACGCAGTATTTT.

In DNA, the CDR3 is TGTGCCAGCAGTCAAGCGGGAGGAGAGTACAATGAGCAGTTCTTC. Protein: CASSQAGGEYNEQFF. The V call is TRBV11-3, the J call TRBJ2-1, with 9 bases that match TRBD2. Per the germline V gene, CDR1 is SGHNT and CDR2 is YENEEA. The CDR3 contains 15 residues. Trimming took 6 bases from V and 4 from J; bases not matched to a gene: 7.

This chain joins TRBV12-3 or TRBV12-4 and TRBJ2-7; TRBD1 might be the D (5 bases). Between the trimmed V and J ends, which lost 2 bases and 1 base, there was a span of 12 bases. CDR3 length: 15 residues. Here the CDR3 DNA reads TGTGCCAGCAGTTTATTCGGTGGGGCGTCCTACGAGCAGTACTTC. Translated, it gives CASSLFGGASYEQYF.

This sequence joins TRBV7-9 and TRBJ2-1; D could derive from TRBD1 or TRBD2 (6 bases each). V lost 2 bases, J lost 4 bases, and 18 bases lay in between. The CDR3 runs 17 residues. Germline-derived CDR1 and CDR2 are SEHNR and FQNEAQ (reference sequence). The CDR3 sequence is CASSLWGARDVYNEQFF. As DNA, the CDR3 is TGTGCCAGCAGCTTATGGGGGGCCAGGGACGTATACAATGAGCAGTTCTTC.

This clonotype was counted between two and nine times. This sequence joins TRBV2 and TRBJ1-1, with a tentative D call TRBD1 (5 bases). Germline CDR1 is SNHLY and CDR2 is FYNNEI. The CDR3 spans 16 residues. Between the trimmed V and J ends, which lost 6 bases and 4 bases, there was a span of 21 bases. In DNA form, the CDR3 reads TGTGCCAGCAGCGCCGGCCGGGCCTCGGGGGGCACTGAAGCTTTCTTT. Translated: CASSAGRASGGTEAFF.

This clonotype came up a few times. This sequence joins TRBV5-4 and TRBJ1-1; D unclear. V was cut by 0 bases and J by 3 bases, with 6 bases left in between. Germline-derived CDR1 and CDR2 are SGHNT and YYREEE (reference sequence). The CDR3 consists of 13 residues. This chain's CDR3 is CASSLEPDTEAFF. In DNA, the CDR3 is TGTGCCAGCAGCTTGGAACCGGACACTGAAGCTTTCTTT.

In its sample, this clonotype was seen once. The chain uses TRBV29-1 and TRBJ2-7, with 9 bases matching TRBD2. CDR1 is SQVTM, CDR2 ANQGSEA, per germline. The V segment lost 1 base and the J segment 2 bases; nucleotides outside the gene matches: 3. This CDR3 has 14 residues. DNA for the CDR3: TGCAGCGTTGAAGTTAGCGGGAGCCCCTACGAGCAGTACTTC. Translated, it gives CSVEVSGSPYEQYF.

This clonotype was seen repeatedly, ten times or more. The genes are TRBV7-6 and TRBJ2-7, with D hard to call. The length of the CDR3 is 13 residues. The germline V and J ends were trimmed by 3 bases and 5 bases, with 11 bases remaining between them. Germline assignment: CDR1 SGHVS and CDR2 FNYEAQ. CDR3 bases: TGTGCCAGCAGCTTGCCCCAGTTCCACGAGCAGTACTTC. Translated, it gives CASSLPQFHEQYF.

This chain links TRBV7-2 with TRBJ1-1, with 7 bases that match TRBD1. Trimming took 2 bases from V and 3 from J; bases not matched to a gene: 6. Germline CDR1 SGHTA, CDR2 FQGNSA. This CDR3 region has 15 residues. This CDR3 is CASSLSEGAYTEAFF. For the CDR3, the DNA is TGTGCCAGCAGCTTAAGTGAGGGGGCGTACACTGAAGCTTTCTTT.

This clonotype has just a few counts. This chain uses TRBV11-3 with TRBJ2-5; perhaps TRBD1 as D (6 bases). The CDR3 has 16 amino acids. V was clipped by 6 bases and J by 5 bases, with 22 bases between them. Germline assignment: CDR1 SGHNT and CDR2 YENEEA. CDR3 in DNA: TGTGCCAGCAGTACCGCCCGGGACACCAAACGGGAGACCCAGTACTTC. Residues: CASSTARDTKRETQYF.

This clonotype was detected a few times. The chain links TRBV5-1 to TRBJ2-6; possibly TRBD1 or TRBD2 for D (5 bases each). The CDR3 contains 16 residues. Germline V gives CDR1 SGHRS, CDR2 YFSETQ. V gave up 4 bases and J gave up 0 bases, with 11 bases separating them. CDR3 sequence reads: CASSDRDRSGANVLTF. The CDR3 DNA reads TGCGCCAGCAGCGACCGGGACCGCTCTGGGGCCAACGTCCTGACTTTC.

There are a few counts of this clonotype. J is TRBJ2-7 and V is TRBV6-5; perhaps TRBD1 as D (6 bases). The CDR3 totals 14 residues. Trimming took 4 bases from V and 0 from J, leaving 10 bases between them. Germline-derived CDR1 and CDR2 are MNHEY and SVGAGI. In nucleotides, the CDR3 is TGTGCCAGCAGTTCCGGGACACCCTCCTACGAGCAGTACTTC. This sequence encodes CASSSGTPSYEQYF.

The CDR3 loop reads CASSRQGSNEKLFF. The CDR3 nucleotides are TGTGCCAGCAGTCGTCAGGGGTCTAATGAAAAACTGTTTTTT. J is TRBJ1-4 and V is TRBV5-4; a weak D match, TRBD1 (6 bases). The CDR3 covers 14 residues. With 5 bases removed from V and 3 bases from J, the gap between germline ends came to 11 bases. Germline V gene data show CDR1 as SGHNT and CDR2 as YYREEE (reference sequence).

This rearrangement joins TRBV30 to TRBJ1-6, with a weak D call TRBD1 (5 bases). Germline loops: CDR1 GTSNPN, CDR2 SVGIG (reference sequence). The V and J ends lost 1 base and 7 bases respectively, with 8 bases between them. The CDR3 is 13 amino acids. The CDR3 spells CAWSGQQNSPLHF. The CDR3 DNA is TGTGCCTGGAGTGGACAGCAGAATTCACCCCTCCACTTT.